Following are 9 T cell receptor beta chains from one sample sequenced in a study of beta chain features in type 1 diabetes (dated by TCRdb to the late 2010s). These TCRs' antigens remain unknown. The method was the immunoSEQ multiplex PCR assay. The entire amount of isolated RNA was reverse transcribed using the High Capacity cDNA Reverse Transcription Kit, so the sequenced TCRB transcripts were expressed ones. TCRdb provides this immuneACCESS table in a form limited to in-frame rearrangements. Some clones are lacking; in checked studies, under half of them reflect an unresolved V gene, and why the rest are absent is not known. This sample holds some 240,000 clones; 16% were observed only once. Together, the top ten hold 0.08% to 0.095% of the sample. Findings and caveats that apply to the study as a whole: Type 1 diabetes patients showed a moderate but significant shortening of TCRB CDR3 length in all four CD4+ subsets.

Sequencing was performed on naive CD4+ T cells from blood. The cell subset or site label of this sample denotes: true naive CD4+ T cells. The receptors shown here come from a man younger than 45 with type 1 diabetes.

The rearrangement links TRBV5-1 to TRBJ2-2; 7 bases are shared with TRBD1. The V gene's germline CDR1 is SGHRS and CDR2 YFSETQ. The CDR3 contains 14 residues. With 5 bases clipped from V and 8 bases from J, the junction kept 9 bases outside the gene matches. CDR3 sequence: CASRETGFLGELFF. For the CDR3, the DNA is TGCGCCAGCAGGGAGACAGGGTTCCTGGGGGAGCTGTTTTTT.

The chain joins TRBV29-1 to TRBJ1-4; TRBD1 matches at 8 bases. CDR1 and CDR2 (germline): SQVTM, ANQGSEA. Trimming at V came to 6 bases and at J to 8 bases, leaving 5 bases not matched to a gene. This CDR3 is 12 amino acids long. In DNA form, the CDR3 reads TGCAGCGTAAACAGGGGGGACGAAAAACTGTTTTTT. This sequence encodes CSVNRGDEKLFF.

This sequence joins TRBV7-2 and TRBJ2-7, with 9 bases identical to TRBD2. V lost 5 bases, J lost 2 bases, and 4 bases stayed unmatched. The CDR3 runs to 14 residues. CDR1 and CDR2 from the germline V gene are SGHTA and FQGNSA. CDR3 coding DNA: TGTGCCAGCAGCGGCAGCGGGGGGACCTACGAGCAGTACTTC. This encodes CASSGSGGTYEQYF.

The chain recombines TRBV5-6 with TRBJ2-2, with TRBD2 identical over 11 bases. The germline V gene has CDR1 SGHDT and CDR2 YYEEEE. The V segment lost 6 bases and the J segment 2 bases; nucleotides outside the gene matches: 3. This CDR3 has 15 amino acids. CDR3 nucleotide sequence: TGTGCCAGCACCGGACTAGCGGGTAACACCGGGGAGCTGTTTTTT. Amino acids: CASTGLAGNTGELFF.

This clone was picked up a small number of times. The chain has TRBV10-3 and TRBJ2-1; maybe TRBD1 (6 bases). The CDR3 has 12 amino acids. In germline, CDR1 is ENHRY, CDR2 SYGVKD. Trimming took 10 bases from V and 7 from J, leaving 14 bases between them. In DNA, the CDR3 is TGTGCCAGCAAACAGGGTGGGAATGAGCAGTTCTTC. It specifies CASKQGGNEQFF.

V and J are TRBV9 and TRBJ1-5; D is undetermined. In germline, CDR1 is SGDLS, CDR2 YYNGEE. V was clipped by 3 bases and J by 9 bases, with 10 bases between them. The CDR3 has 12 amino acids. CDR3 sequence (DNA): TGTGCCAGCAGCGCGCCCCTTGGGCCCCAGCATTTT. Translated: CASSAPLGPQHF.

This clone was observed a handful of times. Here the CDR3 reads CSERGGRATDTQYF. CDR3 sequence (DNA): TGCAGCGAAAGGGGTGGCCGGGCCACAGATACGCAGTATTTT. The rearrangement uses TRBV29-1 and TRBJ2-3, with TRBD1 as a possible D gene (5 bases). V lost 7 bases and J 2 bases, leaving 16 bases between the germline ends. The CDR3 length is 14 residues. Germline values: CDR1 SQVTM, CDR2 ANQGSEA.

Of note for this clone: At one of its ends the junction is not consistent with the germline gene, which may arise from a read error. The V gene is TRBV7-7, the J gene TRBJ2-5; D uncertain. The CDR3 runs to 12 residues. Germline values: CDR1 SSHAT, CDR2 FNYEAQ (reference sequence). This CDR3 reads CASSRVQETQYF. CDR3 DNA: TGTGCTAGCAGCCGGGTCCAAGAGACCCAGTACTTC.

CDR3 sequence: CSVDGQGNGYEQYF. The CDR3 DNA sequence: TGCAGCGTTGACGGGCAGGGGAACGGTTACGAGCAGTACTTC. V usage is TRBV29-1 and J usage is TRBJ2-7; perhaps TRBD1 as D (6 bases). CDR3 length: 14 residues. Germline V gene data show CDR1 as SQVTM and CDR2 as ANQGSEA. V lost 3 bases, J lost 4 bases, and 16 bases lay in between.